There are a few counts of the clone carrying this T cell receptor (beta chain). No antigen is known for it. This record comes from a study of CD8 T cells in ankylosing spondylitis. It was by quantitative 5'-RACE with molecular barcodes that TCR beta libraries were made. One entry per CDR3 protein results from TCRdb running MiXCR on the 5' RACE reads. The sample lists under 850,000 distinct CDR3 sequences, roughly 20% occurring once. The study, taken as a whole, reports: Reportedly, disease-linked clones are significantly enriched in ankylosing spondylitis patients' matched synovial fluid. Disease-linked clones displayed a CD8+ phenotype and appeared relatively rarely in peripheral blood. There was a TCR beta motif, made of several highly homologous variants, that appeared characteristic of ankylosing spondylitis blood.

Looked up from germline, CDR1 is SGHRS and CDR2 is YFSETQ. This CDR3 spans 14 amino acids. V was clipped by 5 bases and J by 6 bases; unmatched bases: 7. The sequenced sample consisted of blood, either unsorted or a sorted T cell fraction (not recorded which). V and J are TRBV5-1 and TRBJ1-4; 7 positions match TRBD1. The receptor's source is a male donor with ankylosing spondylitis. The CDR3 loop is CASSFGQADEKLFF. CDR3 in DNA: TGCGCCAGCAGTTTCGGACAGGCAGATGAAAAACTGTTTTTT.